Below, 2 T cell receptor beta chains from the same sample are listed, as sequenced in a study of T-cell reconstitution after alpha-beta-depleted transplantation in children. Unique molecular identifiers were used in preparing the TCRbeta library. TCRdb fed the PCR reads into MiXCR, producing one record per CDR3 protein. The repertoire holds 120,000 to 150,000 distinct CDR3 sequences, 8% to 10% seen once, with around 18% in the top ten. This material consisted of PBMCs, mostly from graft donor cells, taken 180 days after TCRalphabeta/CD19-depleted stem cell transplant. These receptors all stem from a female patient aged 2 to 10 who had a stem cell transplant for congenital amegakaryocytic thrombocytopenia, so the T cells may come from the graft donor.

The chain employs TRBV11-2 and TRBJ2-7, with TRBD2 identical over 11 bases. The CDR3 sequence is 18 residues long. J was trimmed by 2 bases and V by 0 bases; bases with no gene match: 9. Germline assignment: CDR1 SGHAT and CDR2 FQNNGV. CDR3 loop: CASSLDVDGSGRAYEQYF. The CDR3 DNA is TGTGCCAGCAGCTTAGACGTGGATGGTAGCGGGAGGGCCTACGAGCAGTACTTC.

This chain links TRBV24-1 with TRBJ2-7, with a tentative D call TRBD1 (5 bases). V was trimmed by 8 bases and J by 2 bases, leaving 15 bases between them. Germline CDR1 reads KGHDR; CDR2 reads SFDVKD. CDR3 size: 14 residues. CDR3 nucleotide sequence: TGTGCCACCAAAGACAGCTTAATTACCTACGAGCAGTACTTC. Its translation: CATKDSLITYEQYF.